The source of this TCR beta chain is a study of T cell repertoires in cytomegalovirus infection. Overall study context: Public TCR beta signatures indicated both CMV infection and matching HLA type. Study-level findings and limits: The study identified carriers of CMV plus the relevant HLA from cumulative public TCR beta family frequency. Dominant in the ex vivo response were TCR beta clonotypes restricted by HLA-C and specific for CMV.

Each CDR3 protein is one row after TCRdb ran MiXCR on the reads. This sample has about 740,000 distinct CDR3 sequences, with 35% to 45% found just once. Comment on this clonotype: Its antigen is still unknown.

This CDR3 has 11 residues. Germline V lookup: CDR1 WSHSY, CDR2 SAAADI. V was pared by 3 bases and J by 7 bases, with 6 bases between. The sample was PBMCs. The clonotype was recovered from a human donor in good health (CMV status not recorded). Some clones in this sample may be carry-over from other donors' samples. The chain couples TRBV10-2 to TRBJ1-1; D call uncertain. CDR3 sequence: CASSDGIEAFF. The CDR3 bases are TGCGCCAGCAGTGATGGGATTGAAGCTTTCTTT.